Listed below are T cell receptor beta chains from one sample, sequenced in a study of blood T cell repertoires in COVID-19. Sequencing was performed with immunoSEQ multiplex PCR; in TCRdb, only in-frame clones are kept and a portion is missing. The table shows 220,000 or so clones, with around 87% occurring only once. Material for sequencing was PBMCs or T cells enriched from blood (not recorded which). All receptors derive from a man aged 25 to 45 who had been exposed to COVID-19. CDR3s include the opening cysteine and the closing phenylalanine or tryptophan. The order of the fields is D gene, clone size, V gene, J gene, CDR3 DNA, CDR3 protein. The D gene is left open where the match is weak. The size of a clone is reported for some rows only, either as once, few or many, or as a class for expanded clones.

TRBD2	-	TRBV5-4	TRBJ2-1	TGTGCCAGCAGCTTGGATCCTAGCGGGGGGGGTAATGAGCAGTTCTTC	CASSLDPSGGGNEQFF
-	-	TRBV2	TRBJ1-5	TGTGCCAGCAGTGTACAGGGAAGCAATCAGCCCCAGCATTTT	CASSVQGSNQPQHF
TRBD2	once	TRBV9	TRBJ2-3	TGTGCCAGCAGCGTAGCCCCCGGCGGGACTAGCGGGGGGGCCAGCACAGATACGCAGTATTTT	CASSVAPGGTSGGASTDTQYF
-	-	TRBV4-3	TRBJ1-3	TGCGCCAGCAGCCAAGATTTCCAGGCAACGATACACACCATATATTTT	CASSQDFQATIHTIYF
TRBD1	-	TRBV2	TRBJ1-1	TGTGCCAGCAGTCCGACAGGGATGAACACTGAAGCTTTCTTT	CASSPTGMNTEAFF
TRBD1	-	TRBV11-2	TRBJ2-5	TGTGCCAGCACCCAGGGGGCAGGGTATACCCAGTACTTC	CASTQGAGYTQYF
TRBD1	-	TRBV9	TRBJ2-2	TGTGCCAGCAGCGTAGATGGGACAGGGGGCGCCCCCGGGGAGCTGTTTTTT	CASSVDGTGGAPGELFF
-	few	TRBV28	TRBJ1-6	TGTGCCAGCAGGGCCCCCAATAATTCACCCCTCCACTTT	CASRAPNNSPLHF
TRBD1	-	TRBV10-2	TRBJ1-2	TGCGCCAGCAGGGATACAGGGGCCCACTATGGCTACACCTTC	CASRDTGAHYGYTF
-	once	TRBV7-9	TRBJ2-7	TGTGCCAGCAGCTTTCTCACTGCCGACTACGAGCAGTACTTC	CASSFLTADYEQYF
TRBD2	-	TRBV4-1	TRBJ2-7	TGCGCCAGCAGCCAAGCCCGTCCCATTCTAGCGGGGGGGCGCTACGAGCAGTACTTC	CASSQARPILAGGRYEQYF
TRBD1	-	TRBV19	TRBJ2-5	TGTGCCAGTAGTATAGATCGGGACAGTGAGGAGACCCAGTACTTC	CASSIDRDSEETQYF
-	-	TRBV7-9	TRBJ2-2	TGTGCCAGCAGCCGAGGCTGGAACACCGGGGAGCTGTTTTTT	CASSRGWNTGELFF
-	-	TRBV6-1	TRBJ2-5	TGTGCCAGCAGTGATATGACCGGGGAGGCCCAGTACTTC	CASSDMTGEAQYF
TRBD2	-	TRBV28	TRBJ2-7	TGTGCCAGCAGTTTATCCCCGGGACTAGGGGCGAGCTCCTACGAGCAGTACTTC	CASSLSPGLGASSYEQYF
TRBD1	-	TRBV19	TRBJ1-2	TGTGCCAGTAGTATAGAGGGACAGCCCTATGGCTACACCTTC	CASSIEGQPYGYTF
-	-	TRBV12-3/TRBV12-4	TRBJ1-2	TGTGCCAGCAGTACCCTAAGCGGCTATGGCTACACCTTC	CASSTLSGYGYTF
-	-	TRBV13	TRBJ2-7	TGTGCCAGCAGCTTAGAGGCAGGGTCCCACGAGCAGTACTTC	CASSLEAGSHEQYF
-	-	TRBV6-4	TRBJ2-3	TGTGCCAGCAGTGACTCGTCAGGGATCACAGATACGCAGTATTTT	CASSDSSGITDTQYF
-	-	TRBV11-2	TRBJ2-7	TGTGCCAGCAGTGGGCCCATTCACGAGCAGTACTTC	CASSGPIHEQYF
-	once	TRBV4-2	TRBJ2-3	TGTGCCAGCAGCCAATTAACCCGACAGGACCCAGAGGGAGATACGCAGTATTTT	CASSQLTRQDPEGDTQYF
TRBD1	once	TRBV5-1	TRBJ1-2	TGCGCCAGCAGCTACGGGACAGTTAACTATGGCTACACCTTC	CASSYGTVNYGYTF
TRBD2	-	TRBV4-1	TRBJ2-5	TGCGCCAGCAGCCTCTTGACTAGCGGGGGGAGTGAGGGAGAGACCCAGTACTTC	CASSLLTSGGSEGETQYF
-	-	TRBV6-5	TRBJ1-1	TGTGCCAGCCATTTTTACACTGAAGCTTTCTTT	CASHFYTEAFF
-	-	TRBV11-2	TRBJ2-5	TGTGCCAGCAGCTTAGGGACAGTCCAAGAGACCCAGTACTTC	CASSLGTVQETQYF
-	-	TRBV14	TRBJ2-1	TGTGCCAGCAGCCAAGGGACAGACCTTGCTCTTCTGTACAATGAGCAGTTCTTC	CASSQGTDLALLYNEQFF
-	-	TRBV2	TRBJ2-7	TGTGCCAGCAGCTACAGTCCCTACGAGCAGTACTTC	CASSYSPYEQYF
TRBD1	-	TRBV6-1	TRBJ1-2	TGTGCCAGCAGTGAACTGTCCCGGGACAGGGGGCGGGACACCTTC	CASSELSRDRGRDTF
TRBD2	-	TRBV24-1	TRBJ2-3	TGTGCCACCAGTGATTTGTCGTTAGCGGGGGGGCAGGGGGATACGCAGTATTTT	CATSDLSLAGGQGDTQYF
TRBD1	-	TRBV4-1	TRBJ2-7	TGCGCCAGCAGCCAAGACCGGACAGGGGTCTCCTACGAGCAGTACTTC	CASSQDRTGVSYEQYF
-	-	TRBV7-8	TRBJ2-1	TGTGCCAGCAGCTTAATGAGGATCCTTCTTTACAATGAGCAGTTCTTC	CASSLMRILLYNEQFF
-	-	TRBV27	TRBJ1-6	TGTGCCAGCAGTTTTAATAACATGTATAATTCACCCCTCCACTTT	CASSFNNMYNSPLHF
TRBD1	few	TRBV13	TRBJ1-3	TGTGCCAGCAGCCCTGGACAGGGAGTTGGAAACACCATATATTTT	CASSPGQGVGNTIYF
-	-	TRBV19	TRBJ1-2	TGTGCCAGTGGGCAGGGCTATGGCTACACCTTC	CASGQGYGYTF
-	-	TRBV11-1	TRBJ2-2	TGTGCCAGCACCCTATCAGGGGGGACCGGGGAGCTGTTTTTT	CASTLSGGTGELFF
-	-	TRBV6-2/TRBV6-3	TRBJ2-2	TGTGCCAGCAGTTACCTTTCGGGGACCGGGGAGCTGTTTTTT	CASSYLSGTGELFF
-	-	TRBV6-1	TRBJ1-6	TGTGCCAGCAGTGACCCCTGGGGGATGGACAGCAAACTTTCACCCCTCCACTTT	CASSDPWGMDSKLSPLHF
-	-	TRBV7-2	TRBJ1-1	TGTGCCAGCAGCTCCGGTCGGGGAGAGACTGAAGCTTTCTTT	CASSSGRGETEAFF
-	once	TRBV9	TRBJ2-3	TGTGCCAGCAGCGTAGATGTGGCCACAGATACGCAGTATTTT	CASSVDVATDTQYF
TRBD1	-	TRBV14	TRBJ2-7	TGTGCCAGCAGAGGGGGACAGCAATACGAGCAGTACTTC	CASRGGQQYEQYF
TRBD1	-	TRBV10-3	TRBJ2-5	TGTGCCATCAGTAGGGACAGGGCAACGGACGAGACCCAGTACTTC	CAISRDRATDETQYF
-	-	TRBV7-2	TRBJ1-5	TGTGCCAGCAGCTTAGTGGGGGGGGCCTTTAACAATCAGCCCCAGCATTTT	CASSLVGGAFNNQPQHF
TRBD2	-	TRBV9	TRBJ2-7	TGTGCCAGCGACCAAGGGACTAGCGGGGGGGAGCAGTACTTC	CASDQGTSGGEQYF
-	-	TRBV14	TRBJ1-3	TGTGCCAGCAGCCATCCCAGGACATTGGTCTCTGGAAACACCATATATTTT	CASSHPRTLVSGNTIYF
-	-	TRBV4-1	TRBJ2-2	TGCGCCAGCAGCCAACCTGGGGGCGCCGGGGAGCTGTTTTTT	CASSQPGGAGELFF
-	-	TRBV21-1	TRBJ2-2	TGTGCCAGCAGCAAGCACTTAGGAGACACCGGGGAGCTGTTTTTT	CASSKHLGDTGELFF
TRBD2	-	TRBV7-2	TRBJ2-1	TGTGCCAGCAGCTCCTCGGGAGGGGCGGGGCGTCGAAATGAGCAGTTCTTC	CASSSSGGAGRRNEQFF
-	-	TRBV24-1	TRBJ2-3	TGTGCCACCAGTGATTTGTTTATAGATACGCAGTATTTT	CATSDLFIDTQYF
-	-	TRBV27	TRBJ1-1	TGTGCCAGCTTACCTTGGGGAGGGATGAACACTGAAGCTTTCTTT	CASLPWGGMNTEAFF
TRBD1	-	TRBV2	TRBJ1-5	TGTGCCAGCGCGGGGACAGGGGATCAGCCCCAGCATTTT	CASAGTGDQPQHF
TRBD1	-	TRBV9	TRBJ1-2	TGTGCCAGCAGCCCAAGCATGGGACAGGGGGCGGGTGGCTACACCTTC	CASSPSMGQGAGGYTF
-	-	TRBV12-3/TRBV12-4	TRBJ1-2	TGTGCCAGCAGTCCGCGGACTTCGGGCTACACCTTC	CASSPRTSGYTF
-	-	TRBV6-5	TRBJ1-1	TGTGCCAGCAGTTACCGCCCGGACGGGGACACTGAAGCTTTCTTT	CASSYRPDGDTEAFF
-	-	TRBV4-1	TRBJ1-2	TGCGCCAGCAGCCAAGACGTAGGCCCGCGGCGGTATGGCTACACCTTC	CASSQDVGPRRYGYTF
TRBD1	-	TRBV7-9	TRBJ2-7	TGTGCCAGCAGCTTAGGTGAGACAGGGGGCATAAGGTCCTACGAGCAGTACTTC	CASSLGETGGIRSYEQYF
-	-	TRBV6-4	TRBJ1-3	TGTGCCAGCAGTGACTCGATAAGAGGGAGGCGAAACACCATATATTTT	CASSDSIRGRRNTIYF
-	-	TRBV4-3	TRBJ2-1	TGCGCCAGCAGCCAAGAAGCCGGCAATGAGCAGTTCTTC	CASSQEAGNEQFF
TRBD2	-	TRBV12-3/TRBV12-4	TRBJ2-5	TGTGCCAGCAGTTGGGGGGGCCAAGAGACCCAGTACTTC	CASSWGGQETQYF